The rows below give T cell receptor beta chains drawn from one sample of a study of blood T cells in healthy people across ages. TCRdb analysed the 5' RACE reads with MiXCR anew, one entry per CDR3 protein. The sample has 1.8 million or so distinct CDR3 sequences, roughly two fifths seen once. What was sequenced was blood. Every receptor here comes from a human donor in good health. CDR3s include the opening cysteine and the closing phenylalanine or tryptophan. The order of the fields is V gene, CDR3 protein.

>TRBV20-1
CSATGTQLRGNIQYF
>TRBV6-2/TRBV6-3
CASSGRQNIQYF
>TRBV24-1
CATQGAYGYTF
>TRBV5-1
CASSSPLLTAVYEQYF
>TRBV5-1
CASSLNQETQYF
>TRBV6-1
CASSRPTSGGLAKNIQYF
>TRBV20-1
CSASRRGARAPLHF
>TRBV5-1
CASSPGSVLNSYGYTF
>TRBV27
CASSLFGTGRNGYTF
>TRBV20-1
CSARGDYEQYF
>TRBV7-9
CASSPPLADTQYF
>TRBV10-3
CAISQGSPTEAFF
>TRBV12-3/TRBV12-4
CASSFRGATYGHTF
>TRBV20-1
CSARDQGISYNEQFF
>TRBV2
CASSDRLAGETQYF
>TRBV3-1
CASSQELVAGGRDTQYF
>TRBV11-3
CASSFTRGNTIYF
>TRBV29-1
CSVGLTGTTQETQYF
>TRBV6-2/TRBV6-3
CASSRGLVTVNEQFF
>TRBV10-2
CASSDPGGATYEQYF
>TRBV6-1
CASSESVLPDTQYF
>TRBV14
CASSQFGTRTYNEQFF
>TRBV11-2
CASSFPPGYGTYEQYF
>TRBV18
CASSPTQAREQYF
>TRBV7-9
CAGGLRQETQYF
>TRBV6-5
CASSIAWTSTDTQYF
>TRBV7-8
CASTQYRGVINQPQHF
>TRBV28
CASSSQTWAKNIQYF
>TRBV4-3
CASSQDLKRTEAFF
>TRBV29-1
CSVGGTPVADTQYF
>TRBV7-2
CASSLGGLEEQYF
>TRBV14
CASSQSLMDPTQDNYGYTF
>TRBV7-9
CASSLTTPEETQYF
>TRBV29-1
CSARRERDYNEQFF
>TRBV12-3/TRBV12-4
CASSLVPERVGEQFF
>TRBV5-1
CASSFGQDTYEQYF
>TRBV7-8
CASSLASGGWNEQFF
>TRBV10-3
CAISESEDTQYF
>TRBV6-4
CASSDSGIQETQYF
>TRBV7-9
CASSSPQAYEQYF
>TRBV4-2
CASSQRGEDETQYF
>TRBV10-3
CAMADRGGRETQYF
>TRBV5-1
CASSWQGARGEQYF
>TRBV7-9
CASSFVAATNEQFF
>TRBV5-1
CASSMTNGGASFF